This note documents a single TCR beta chain sequence. The sample originates from a study of blood T cell repertoires in COVID-19. Per germline, CDR1 SGHKS and CDR2 YYEKEE (reference sequence). V shed 4 bases and J shed 14 bases, with 15 bases lying between them. The CDR3 is 12 residues long. Original analysis: Counts of nucleated cells, estimated from reference gene primer amplification, were obtained. Clones were sequenced by immunoSEQ multiplex PCR, and TCRdb holds only the in-frame ones, with some missing. V, J and clone size are those of that table, while D and trimming were read from the DNA. The sample lists some 170,000 clones, about nine tenths seen once, with approximately 1.4% in the top ten.

This sequence was found in a woman aged 45-59 years with acute or convalescent COVID-19. What was sequenced was peripheral blood. This rearrangement joins TRBV5-5 to TRBJ1-4; D is unclear. Written as DNA, the CDR3 is TGTGCCAGCAGCGCCGACATAATTCCCCTGTTTTTT. Its protein product is CASSADIIPLFF.